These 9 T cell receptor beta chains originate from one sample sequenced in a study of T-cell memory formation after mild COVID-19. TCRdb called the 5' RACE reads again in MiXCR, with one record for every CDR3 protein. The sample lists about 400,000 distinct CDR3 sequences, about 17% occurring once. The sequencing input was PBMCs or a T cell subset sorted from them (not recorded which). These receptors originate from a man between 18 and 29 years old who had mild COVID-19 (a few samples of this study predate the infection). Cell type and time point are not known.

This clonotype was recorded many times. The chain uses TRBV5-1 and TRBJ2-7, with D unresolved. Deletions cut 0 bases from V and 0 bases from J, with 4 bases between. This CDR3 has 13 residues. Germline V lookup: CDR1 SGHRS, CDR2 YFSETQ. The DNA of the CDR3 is TGCGCCAGCAGCTTGGACGGCTCCTACGAGCAGTACGTC. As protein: CASSLDGSYEQYV.

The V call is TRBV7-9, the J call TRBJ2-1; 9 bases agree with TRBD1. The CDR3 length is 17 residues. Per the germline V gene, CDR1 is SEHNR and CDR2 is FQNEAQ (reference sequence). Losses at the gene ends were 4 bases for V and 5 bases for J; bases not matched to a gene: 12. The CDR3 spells CASSSIRSGTGNNEQFF. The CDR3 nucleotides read TGTGCCAGCAGCTCGATACGATCCGGGACAGGGAACAATGAGCAGTTCTTC.

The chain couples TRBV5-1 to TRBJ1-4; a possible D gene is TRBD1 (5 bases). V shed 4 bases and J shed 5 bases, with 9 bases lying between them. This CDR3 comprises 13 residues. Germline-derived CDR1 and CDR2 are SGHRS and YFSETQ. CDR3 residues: CASSIRQNEKLFF. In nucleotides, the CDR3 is TGCGCCAGCAGCATCCGACAGAATGAAAAACTGTTTTTT.

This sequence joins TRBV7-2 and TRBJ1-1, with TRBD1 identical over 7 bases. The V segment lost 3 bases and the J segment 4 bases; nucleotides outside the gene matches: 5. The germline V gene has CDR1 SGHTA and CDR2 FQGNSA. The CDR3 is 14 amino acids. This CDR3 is CASSLTRGRTEAFF. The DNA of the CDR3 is TGTGCCAGCAGCTTGACGAGGGGGCGCACTGAAGCTTTCTTT.

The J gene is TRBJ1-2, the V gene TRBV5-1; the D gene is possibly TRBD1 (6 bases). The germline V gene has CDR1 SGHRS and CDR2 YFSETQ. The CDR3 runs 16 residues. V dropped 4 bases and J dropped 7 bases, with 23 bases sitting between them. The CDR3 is CASSQRSYREQGGYTF. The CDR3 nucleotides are TGCGCCAGCAGCCAAAGAAGCTACAGGGAGCAAGGTGGCTACACCTTC.

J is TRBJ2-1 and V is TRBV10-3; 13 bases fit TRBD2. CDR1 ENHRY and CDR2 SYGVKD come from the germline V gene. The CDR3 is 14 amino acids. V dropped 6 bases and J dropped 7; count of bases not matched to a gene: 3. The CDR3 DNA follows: TGTGCCATCAGCACTAGCGGGGGGGAAAATGAGCAGTTCTTC. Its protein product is CAISTSGGENEQFF.

The CDR3 DNA sequence: TGTGCCAGCTCACCGGCCCGGACAGCGAACACTGAAGCTTTCTTT. Translated: CASSPARTANTEAFF. This chain connects TRBV18 to TRBJ1-1; D possibly corresponds to TRBD1 (6 bases). The CDR3 runs to 15 residues. CDR1 KGHSH and CDR2 LQKENI come from the germline V gene. The germline V and J ends were trimmed by 3 bases and 1 base, with 12 bases remaining between them. Complete variable domain (other parts from reference TRBV18 and TRBJ1-1): NAGVMQNPRHLVRRRGQEARLRCSPMKGHSHVYWYRQLPEEGLKFMVYLQKENIIDESGMPKERFSAEFPKEGPSILRIQQVVRGDSAAYFCASSPARTANTEAFFGQGTRLTVV.

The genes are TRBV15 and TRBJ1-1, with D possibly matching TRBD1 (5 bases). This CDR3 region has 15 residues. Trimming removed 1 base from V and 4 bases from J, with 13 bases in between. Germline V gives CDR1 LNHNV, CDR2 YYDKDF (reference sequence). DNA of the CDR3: TGTGCCACCAGCAGAGCCCTGGGCGGGGCCACTGAAGCTTTCTTT. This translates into CATSRALGGATEAFF. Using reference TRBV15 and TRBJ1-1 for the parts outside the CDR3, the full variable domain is DAMVIQNPRYQVTQFGKPVTLSCSQTLNHNVMYWYQQKSSQAPKLLFHYYDKDFNNEADTPDNFQSRRPNTSFCFLDIRSPGLGDTAMYLCATSRALGGATEAFFGQGTRLTVV.

The CDR3, as DNA: TGCGCCAGCGGACAGCTGAACACTGAAGCTTTCTTT. It encodes CASGQLNTEAFF. The chain is built from TRBV5-1 and TRBJ1-1, with TRBD1 as a possible D gene (6 bases). Between the trimmed V and J ends, which lost 7 bases and 0 bases, there was a span of 7 bases. The germline CDR1 and CDR2 sequences are SGHRS and YFSETQ. The CDR3 has 12 amino acids.